This passage covers 20 T cell receptor beta chains from one sample sequenced in a study of shared clonotypes between healthy human individuals. The method was immunoSEQ multiplex PCR; TCRdb's version includes in-frame clones alone and lacks a portion of them. The sample holds about 500,000 clones, approximately 71% seen once. The sample was PBMCs. The receptors originated from a middle-aged woman in good health. Some clones in this sample may be carry-over from other donors' samples.

This sequence joins TRBV2 and TRBJ1-4, with 8 nucleotides matching TRBD1. The V gene end was trimmed by 6 bases and the J gene end by 11 bases; junction bases not matched to a gene: 8. Germline assignment: CDR1 SNHLY and CDR2 FYNNEI. CDR3 length equals 13 residues. Here the CDR3 DNA reads TGTGCCAGCAGCAGGACAGGGAAAGTGAAACTGTTTTTT. This sequence encodes CASSRTGKVKLFF.

The CDR3 region is CASSEWGGYGYTF. CDR3 nucleotide sequence: TGTGCCAGCAGTGAGTGGGGAGGCTATGGCTACACCTTC. The chain has TRBV6-4 and TRBJ1-2; D ambiguous. The CDR3 is 13 amino acids. Germline values: CDR1 MRHNA, CDR2 SNTAGT. Trimming removed 3 bases at V and 4 bases at J, with 9 bases between.

Of note for this clone: A far larger clone is a single base away, which makes a read error likely. This sequence joins TRBV30 and TRBJ1-4; no clear D gene. Trimming removed 4 bases from V and 4 bases from J, with 13 bases in between. This CDR3 is built from 14 residues. Germline V gene lookup returns CDR1 GTSNPN and CDR2 SVGIG (reference sequence). CDR3 sequence reads: CAWNHPGDNEKLFF. CDR3 DNA sequence: TGTGCCTGGAACCACCCGGGTGATAATGAAAAACTGTTTTTT.

The chain joins TRBV6-5 to TRBJ1-5; D unresolved. Germline V CDR1 and CDR2: MNHEY, SVGAGI. V was shortened by 0 bases and J by 6 bases, with 6 bases between the two germline ends. This CDR3 contains 13 residues. The CDR3 loop reads CASSYSRGQPQHF. Here the CDR3 DNA reads TGTGCCAGCAGTTACTCCCGGGGTCAGCCCCAGCATTTT.

This chain uses TRBV7-9 with TRBJ2-1; 12 bases align to TRBD2. The CDR3 runs 19 residues. After removal of 0 bases from V and 9 bases from J, the junction contained 15 bases not matched to a gene. Germline V gives CDR1 SEHNR, CDR2 FQNEAQ (reference sequence). Here the CDR3 reads CASSLALLRTSGKFREQFF. In DNA, the CDR3 is TGTGCCAGCAGCTTAGCGCTTCTTAGGACTAGCGGGAAATTTCGTGAGCAGTTCTTC.

The chain is built from TRBV14 and TRBJ2-7; D gene uncertain. V was trimmed by 4 bases and J by 2 bases, leaving 18 bases between them. Germline V CDR1 and CDR2: SGHDN, FVKESK. There are 16 residues in the CDR3. The CDR3, as DNA: TGTGCCAGCAGCCGAGGCCAGCCACCGATCGCCTACGAGCAGTACTTC. This translates into CASSRGQPPIAYEQYF.

This clone was seen repeatedly, ten times or more. V is TRBV6-5 and J is TRBJ1-5; a possible D gene is TRBD1 (6 bases). Germline CDR1 and CDR2: MNHEY and SVGAGI. The CDR3 is 10 amino acids. The chain's CDR3 is CSTGFQPQHF. Here the CDR3 DNA reads TGTTCCACAGGGTTTCAGCCCCAGCATTTT.

This clone was observed once. The chain uses TRBV4-1 and TRBJ2-5; D is perhaps TRBD1 or TRBD2 (5 bases each). The CDR3 runs 14 residues. Germline loops: CDR1 MGHRA, CDR2 YSYEKL. With 2 bases removed from V and 5 bases from J, the gap between germline ends came to 12 bases. In DNA, the CDR3 is TGCGCCAGCAGCCAACCGGGACGGCGGGAGACCCAGTACTTC. Its protein is CASSQPGRRETQYF.

This clone was seen repeatedly, ten times or more. The V call is TRBV4-1, the J call TRBJ1-5; no firm D call. With 3 bases removed from V and 0 bases from J, the gap between germline ends came to 9 bases. Germline CDR1 reads MGHRA; CDR2 reads YSYEKL. This CDR3 has 15 residues. The CDR3 spells CASSQKINSNQPQHF. As DNA, the CDR3 is TGCGCCAGCAGCCAGAAGATAAATAGCAATCAGCCCCAGCATTTT.

The rearrangement uses TRBV7-9 and TRBJ2-1; 12 nucleotides agree with TRBD2. After removal of 8 bases from V and 3 bases from J, the junction contained 5 bases not matched to a gene. Germline CDR1 reads SEHNR; CDR2 reads FQNEAQ (reference sequence). This CDR3 is built from 15 residues. CDR3 DNA sequence: TGTGCCAGCGGAGTACTAGCGGGAGGCTACAATGAGCAGTTCTTC. Protein product: CASGVLAGGYNEQFF.

The chain couples TRBV6-1 to TRBJ1-1; perhaps TRBD1 as D (5 bases). This CDR3 has 16 amino acids. The V end lost 2 bases, the J end lost 1 base, and 14 bases lay between the germline ends. The germline V gene has CDR1 MNHNS and CDR2 SASEGT. The CDR3 here is CASSELGGRGNTEAFF. The CDR3 coding sequence is TGTGCCAGCAGTGAATTGGGGGGTCGCGGGAACACTGAAGCTTTCTTT.

The chain employs TRBV30 and TRBJ2-7; a weak D match, TRBD1 (6 bases). This CDR3 comprises 11 residues. The V and J ends lost 5 bases and 6 bases respectively, with 11 bases between them. Germline lookup yields CDR1 GTSNPN and CDR2 SVGIG (reference sequence). The CDR3 region has the DNA TGTGCCTGGCAGAGGGGGTTCGAGCAGTACTTC. Amino acid sequence: CAWQRGFEQYF. The complete variable domain, with remaining parts taken from reference TRBV30 and TRBJ2-7, reads SQTIHQWPATLVQPVGSPLSLECTVEGTSNPNLYWYRQAAGRGLQLLFYSVGIGQISSEVPQNLSASRPQDRQFILSSKKLLLSDSGFYLCAWQRGFEQYFGPGTRLTVT.

The chain joins TRBV4-3 to TRBJ2-7, with D possibly matching TRBD2 (6 bases). The CDR3 is 17 residues long. Per germline, CDR1 LGHNA and CDR2 YSLEER. The germline V and J ends were trimmed by 4 bases and 7 bases, with 26 bases remaining between them. CDR3 amino acids: CASSPGPQVGEVREQYF. As DNA, the CDR3 is TGCGCCAGCAGCCCGGGGCCCCAGGTGGGGGAGGTCCGGGAGCAGTACTTC.

This clone was seen a single time. The rearrangement links TRBV19 to TRBJ1-4; TRBD1 might be the D (5 bases). The length of the CDR3 is 14 residues. V lost 3 bases and J lost 6, with 11 bases in between. Germline CDR1 and CDR2: LNHDA and SQIVND (reference sequence). CDR3 in amino acids: CASSIPGRYEKLFF. The CDR3 DNA reads as TGTGCCAGTAGTATCCCGGGACGGTATGAAAAACTGTTTTTT.

V is TRBV7-2 and J is TRBJ2-1, with a possible D match to TRBD2 (6 bases). Trimming shortened V by 5 bases and J by 6 bases, and 14 bases separated the two germline ends. CDR1 and CDR2 from the germline V gene are SGHTA and FQGNSA. This CDR3 region has 14 residues. The chain's CDR3 is CASSPRDLSNEQFF. CDR3 nucleotide sequence: TGTGCCAGCAGCCCGCGGGACCTCAGCAATGAGCAGTTCTTC.

This rearrangement joins TRBV5-1 to TRBJ2-5; 8 bases align to TRBD1. Trimming removed 5 bases from V and 7 bases from J; junction bases left unmatched: 10. Germline V gene data show CDR1 as SGHRS and CDR2 as YFSETQ. This CDR3 has 14 residues. Here the CDR3 DNA reads TGCGCCAGCAGTCAGGGGGCGCGGTGGGGGACCCAGTACTTC. Protein product: CASSQGARWGTQYF.

This clone was found once. The rearrangement joins TRBV15 to TRBJ1-2; D is undetermined. Germline loops: CDR1 LNHNV, CDR2 YYDKDF (reference sequence). The CDR3 consists of 14 residues. The V end lost 0 bases, the J end lost 4 bases, and 9 bases lay between the germline ends. Here the CDR3 reads CATSRDFGFYGYTF. CDR3 nucleotides: TGTGCCACCAGCAGAGATTTCGGGTTCTATGGCTACACCTTC.

Regarding this clone: Additional DNA sequences in this sample encode the identical CDR3. The chain has TRBV30 and TRBJ2-5; D possibly corresponds to TRBD2 (6 bases). Trimming removed 0 bases at V and 4 bases at J, with 6 bases between. CDR1 and CDR2 (germline): GTSNPN, SVGIG (reference sequence). The CDR3 runs to 12 residues. The CDR3 is CAWSVGGETQYF. CDR3 in DNA: TGTGCCTGGAGTGTCGGGGGAGAGACCCAGTACTTC.

This chain uses TRBV15 with TRBJ2-7, with no clear D. The CDR3 runs to 15 residues. Germline V gene data show CDR1 as LNHNV and CDR2 as YYDKDF (reference sequence). Between the trimmed V and J ends, which lost 0 bases and 1 base, there was a span of 10 bases. In nucleotides, the CDR3 is TGTGCCACCAGCAGAGAGTTCGCAGGATCCTACGAGCAGTACTTC. Its protein product is CATSREFAGSYEQYF. Full variable domain (rest looked up from reference TRBV15 and TRBJ2-7): DAMVIQNPRYQVTQFGKPVTLSCSQTLNHNVMYWYQQKSSQAPKLLFHYYDKDFNNEADTPDNFQSRRPNTSFCFLDIRSPGLGDTAMYLCATSREFAGSYEQYFGPGTRLTVT.

About this clone itself: With a far larger clone one base away, a read error is the likely cause. This chain's CDR3 is CSVGGLIGAQETQYF. CDR3 in DNA: TGCAGCGTTGGAGGGCTGATAGGGGCCCAAGAGACCCAGTACTTC. J is TRBJ2-5 and V is TRBV29-1; D is possibly TRBD1 or TRBD2 (5 bases each). Germline lookup yields CDR1 SQVTM and CDR2 ANQGSEA. The CDR3 loop spans 15 amino acids. Trimming removed 4 bases from V and 1 base from J, with 16 bases in between.